The clone carrying this TCR beta chain appeared once. The record originates from a study of blood T cell repertoires in COVID-19. Study summary: COVID-19 samples from acute and convalescent phases originated in the United States, Italy and Spain. Nucleic acid was either cDNA or gDNA, and it came from T cells, B-cell-depleted T cells, or PBMCs.

From germline, CDR1 is LGHNA and CDR2 YNFKEQ. The V segment lost 2 bases and the J segment 0 bases; nucleotides outside the gene matches: 8. The CDR3 loop spans 17 amino acids. Per the study methods: It was from reference gene primer amplification that nucleated cell counts were estimated. Measured with immunoSEQ multiplex PCR; TCRdb has only the in-frame clones, and not every one. V, J and clone size are taken as reported in that table, and D and trimming were inferred from the DNA itself. Seen here are approximately 170,000 clones, around 81% observed once, and the top ten hold roughly 2.6%. The receptor comes from a human donor with acute or convalescent COVID-19. The donor label of this sample is uncertain. V and J are TRBV4-2 and TRBJ2-7; 9 nucleotides line up with TRBD1. The sequenced sample consisted of peripheral blood. The CDR3 coding sequence is TGTGCCAGCAGCCAATTTGCCGGACAGGGGTTCTCCTACGAGCAGTACTTC. It is translated as CASSQFAGQGFSYEQYF.